The 23 T cell receptor beta chains in this list originate from one sample, sequenced in a study of tumor-infiltrating lymphocytes in localized non-small cell lung cancer. Measured with immunoSEQ multiplex PCR; TCRdb has only the in-frame clones, and not every one. The table records 14,000 to 15,000 clones, about four fifths of them present only once. Specimen: lung tumor tissue. The receptor source for this set is a human donor with non-small cell lung cancer.

This rearrangement joins TRBV2 to TRBJ2-7; a possible D gene is TRBD2 (6 bases). There are 13 residues in the CDR3. Per germline, CDR1 SNHLY and CDR2 FYNNEI. V lost 8 bases, J lost 3 bases, and 14 bases lay in between. As DNA, the CDR3 is TGTGCCAGCGGAGGGGTTTTTGACTACGAGCAGTACTTC. It specifies CASGGVFDYEQYF.

V is TRBV7-9 and J is TRBJ2-1; D remains unclear. Germline CDR1 SEHNR, CDR2 FQNEAQ (reference sequence). CDR3 length: 17 residues. V was clipped by 5 bases and J by 0 bases, with 17 bases between them. CDR3 DNA sequence: TGTGCCAGCAGCCAGACATCGGGCGAAAGCTCCTACAATGAGCAGTTCTTC. This codes for CASSQTSGESSYNEQFF.

This sequence joins TRBV11-3 and TRBJ2-3; D is possibly TRBD1 or TRBD2 (5 bases each). Looked up from germline, CDR1 is SGHNT and CDR2 is YENEEA. CDR3 length equals 12 residues. Trimming removed 5 bases at V and 10 bases at J, with 13 bases between. The CDR3 here is CASSVDGAAQYF. CDR3 bases: TGTGCCAGCAGCGTCGACGGGGCGGCGCAGTATTTT.

The chain recombines TRBV7-8 with TRBJ1-1; 10 nucleotides match TRBD1. The CDR3 is 17 residues long. The junction had 9 bases not matched to a gene; V was cut back by 5 bases and J by 0 bases. Germline V gene sequence: CDR1 SGHVS, CDR2 FQNEAQ. CDR3 amino acids: CASSADRGLILNTEAFF. The DNA of the CDR3 is TGTGCCAGCAGCGCAGACAGGGGGCTAATTTTGAACACTGAAGCTTTCTTT.

The gene calls are TRBV6-1 and TRBJ2-2; 7 bases are shared with TRBD2. The germline V gene has CDR1 MNHNS and CDR2 SASEGT. The V segment lost 2 bases and the J segment 7 bases; nucleotides outside the gene matches: 10. This CDR3 is 16 amino acids long. The CDR3 is CASSESKYREDGELFF. CDR3 nucleotide sequence: TGTGCCAGCAGTGAATCCAAGTATCGGGAGGACGGGGAGCTGTTTTTT.

V is TRBV7-2 and J is TRBJ2-7; TRBD2 agrees at 11 bases. Trimming cost V 1 base and J 10 bases; bases outside gene matches: 6. Germline lookup yields CDR1 SGHTA and CDR2 FQGNSA. The CDR3 runs 14 residues. CDR3 region: CASSLEGTSGGQYF. CDR3 sequence (DNA): TGTGCCAGCAGCTTAGAAGGGACTAGCGGAGGCCAGTACTTC.

The V call is TRBV2, the J call TRBJ2-7; tentatively, D is TRBD2 (5 bases). V was cut by 7 bases and J by 1 base, with 14 bases left in between. The CDR3 runs to 14 residues. Germline V gene data show CDR1 as SNHLY and CDR2 as FYNNEI. The CDR3 is CASTPDAGSYEQYF. In DNA, the CDR3 is TGTGCCAGCACCCCGGACGCGGGTTCCTACGAGCAGTACTTC.

The V call is TRBV5-1, the J call TRBJ1-1; D unresolved. There are 19 residues in the CDR3. Trimming took off 0 bases at V and 6 bases at J, with 27 bases between the two ends. Germline loops: CDR1 SGHRS, CDR2 YFSETQ. Written as DNA, the CDR3 is TGCGCCAGCAGCTTGGCCCGTTCGGGCAGAGCCACCCGGGAAGCTGAAGCTTTCTTT. Translating it yields CASSLARSGRATREAEAFF.

The chain links TRBV29-1 to TRBJ1-1; no definite D call. Trimming removed 4 bases from V and 1 base from J, with 19 bases in between. Germline values: CDR1 SQVTM, CDR2 ANQGSEA. CDR3 length: 16 amino acids. The CDR3 region has the DNA TGCAGCGTTGCTGGATCGGAGCTTCTGAGGAACACTGAAGCTTTCTTT. This codes for CSVAGSELLRNTEAFF.

J is TRBJ2-2 and V is TRBV2, with 7 bases matching TRBD1. Trimming at V came to 6 bases and at J to 6 bases, leaving 1 base not matched to a gene. CDR1 and CDR2 from the germline V gene are SNHLY and FYNNEI. CDR3 size: 12 residues. This chain's CDR3 is CASRQGAGELFF. The CDR3 nucleotides are TGTGCCAGCAGGCAGGGGGCCGGGGAGCTGTTTTTT.

V usage is TRBV4-3 and J usage is TRBJ1-5; tentatively, D is TRBD1 (6 bases). Per the germline V gene, CDR1 is LGHNA and CDR2 is YSLEER. Trimming left V 2 bases short and J 8 bases short, with 16 bases between. The CDR3 is 15 residues long. The chain's CDR3 is CASSQSRTAAKPQHF. In DNA, the CDR3 is TGCGCCAGCAGCCAAAGCCGGACAGCCGCTAAGCCCCAGCATTTT.

This chain connects TRBV11-3 to TRBJ1-1, with D unclear. Trimming removed 6 bases at V and 3 bases at J, with 14 bases between. This CDR3 comprises 14 residues. The germline CDR1 and CDR2 sequences are SGHNT and YENEEA. The CDR3 nucleotides are TGTGCCAGCAGTCAGATGACGGAACACACTGAAGCTTTCTTT. Translating it yields CASSQMTEHTEAFF.

The chain recombines TRBV2 with TRBJ2-1; the match to TRBD2 covers 7 bases. The germline V gene has CDR1 SNHLY and CDR2 FYNNEI. The CDR3 is 15 residues long. V gave up 6 bases and J gave up 8 bases; unmatched junction bases: 13. The CDR3 nucleotides read TGTGCCAGCAGCGCCGTTGGACTAGATTCATATGAGCAGTTCTTC. It codes for CASSAVGLDSYEQFF.

This chain connects TRBV5-1 to TRBJ2-5; perhaps TRBD1 as D (6 bases). This CDR3 is built from 14 residues. CDR1 is SGHRS and CDR2 is YFSETQ in the germline V gene. Deletions cut 2 bases from V and 2 bases from J, with 10 bases between. The CDR3 loop reads CASSLRDKQETQYF. Written as DNA, the CDR3 is TGCGCCAGCAGCTTAAGGGACAAACAAGAGACCCAGTACTTC. Supplemented by reference TRBV5-1 and TRBJ2-5, the full variable domain reads KAGVTQTPRYLIKTRGQQVTLSCSPISGHRSVSWYQQTPGQGLQFLFEYFSETQRNKGNFPGRFSGRQFSNSRSEMNVSTLELGDSALYLCASSLRDKQETQYFGPGTRLLVL.

The rearrangement uses TRBV6-1 and TRBJ2-7, with TRBD2 identical over 11 bases. Germline CDR1 is MNHNS and CDR2 is SASEGT. The CDR3 extends over 16 amino acids. V lost 1 base and J lost 3; bases outside the gene matches: 5. CDR3 nucleotides: TGTGCCAGCAGTGAAGTCGACGGGACTAGCGGCTACGAGCAGTACTTC. Protein product: CASSEVDGTSGYEQYF.

This chain uses TRBV7-8 with TRBJ2-7; 8 bases fit TRBD1. With V trimmed by 4 bases and J by 3 bases, 8 bases remained unmatched. Germline lookup yields CDR1 SGHVS and CDR2 FQNEAQ. This CDR3 comprises 15 residues. DNA for the CDR3: TGTGCCAGCAGCTCCGGACAGGGAAGGAACTACGAGCAGTACTTC. Amino acid sequence: CASSSGQGRNYEQYF.

This chain uses TRBV7-9 with TRBJ2-2; D remains unclear. Germline lookup yields CDR1 SEHNR and CDR2 FQNEAQ (reference sequence). Trimming cost V 5 bases and J 7 bases, with 11 bases left between them. The CDR3 loop spans 13 amino acids. The CDR3 sequence: CASSPRGGGELFF. For the CDR3, the DNA is TGTGCCAGCAGCCCGCGAGGTGGCGGGGAGCTGTTTTTT.

The chain couples TRBV25-1 to TRBJ2-1; TRBD2 agrees at 8 bases. Germline trimming cut 6 bases from V and 1 base from J; bases unmatched to any gene: 8. Per the germline V gene, CDR1 is MGHDK and CDR2 is SYGVNS. This CDR3 is built from 16 residues. This CDR3 is CASSEASGRSYNEQFF. CDR3 DNA sequence: TGTGCCAGCAGCGAAGCTAGCGGGCGTTCCTACAATGAGCAGTTCTTC.

The chain carries TRBV28 and TRBJ2-7, with D possibly TRBD2 on 5 matching bases. Germline V lookup: CDR1 MDHEN, CDR2 SYDVKM. Trimming pared 5 bases from V and 5 bases from J, leaving 19 bases between. This CDR3 has 15 residues. CDR3 bases: TGTGCCAGCAGTGCCCCCGGGGTAGGCGTCGACGAGCAGTACTTC. Its protein product is CASSAPGVGVDEQYF.

The V and J genes are TRBV5-1 and TRBJ1-5; D unresolved. Germline V gene data show CDR1 as SGHRS and CDR2 as YFSETQ. The CDR3 totals 14 residues. Trimming removed 0 bases from V and 7 bases from J, with 11 bases in between. This CDR3 reads CASSLVGNGQPQHF. The CDR3 DNA reads TGCGCCAGCAGCTTGGTCGGGAATGGGCAGCCCCAGCATTTT.

This chain uses TRBV7-9 with TRBJ2-7; 13 nucleotides agree with TRBD2. J was trimmed by 3 bases and V by 5 bases; bases with no gene match: 4. Germline loops: CDR1 SEHNR, CDR2 FQNEAQ (reference sequence). This CDR3 comprises 15 residues. The CDR3, as DNA: TGTGCCAGCAGCCCCGGGACTAGCGGGGACTACGAGCAGTACTTC. The encoded protein is CASSPGTSGDYEQYF. The variable domain in full, completed from reference TRBV7-9 and TRBJ2-7, reads DTGVSQNPRHKITKRGQNVTFRCDPISEHNRLYWYRQTLGQGPEFLTYFQNEAQLEKSRLLSDRFSAERPKGSFSTLEIQRTEQGDSAMYLCASSPGTSGDYEQYFGPGTRLTVT.

The rearrangement uses TRBV5-1 and TRBJ1-1; weak D call: TRBD1 (6 bases). Trimming removed 0 bases at V and 3 bases at J, with 9 bases between. CDR3 length: 14 residues. CDR1 and CDR2 (germline): SGHRS, YFSETQ. The DNA of the CDR3 is TGCGCCAGCAGCTTGGCGGCAGGGGACACTGAAGCTTTCTTT. Amino acids: CASSLAAGDTEAFF.

The chain combines TRBV6-6 with TRBJ2-5, with 9 positions matching TRBD2. With V trimmed by 7 bases and J by 4 bases, 7 bases remained unmatched. CDR3 size: 14 residues. Germline-derived CDR1 and CDR2 are MNHNY and SVGAGI (reference sequence). The CDR3 bases are TGTGCCAGCAACACGGGCGGGAGGGCAGAGACCCAGTACTTC. It specifies CASNTGGRAETQYF.